This TCR beta chain was retrieved from a study of early T cells in non-severe SARS-CoV-2 infection. MiXCR was run by TCRdb on the 5' RACE reads, yielding one entry per CDR3 protein. The data show around 49,000 distinct CDR3 sequences, more than 9% seen once. This clonotype was counted many times. V was clipped by 6 bases and J by 2 bases; unmatched bases: 4. The germline V gene encodes CDR1 MNHEY and CDR2 SMNVEV (reference sequence). There are 13 residues in the CDR3. The clonotype originates from an adult who was a healthcare worker with PCR-confirmed SARS-CoV-2 infection or an uninfected control (not recorded which). V and J are TRBV27 and TRBJ2-7; 7 bases are shared with TRBD2. The sequenced material came from whole blood. CDR3 sequence reads: CASRPSGTYEQYF. CDR3 sequence (DNA): TGTGCCAGCAGACCTAGCGGAACCTACGAGCAGTACTTC.